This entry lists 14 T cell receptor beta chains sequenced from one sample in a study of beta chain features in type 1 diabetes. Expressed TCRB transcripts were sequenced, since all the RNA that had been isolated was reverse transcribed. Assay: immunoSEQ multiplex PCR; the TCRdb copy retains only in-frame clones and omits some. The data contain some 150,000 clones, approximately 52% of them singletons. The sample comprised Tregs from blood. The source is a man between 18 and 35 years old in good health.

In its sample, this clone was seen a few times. The CDR3 spells CASSYGTGGWTEAFF. In DNA form, the CDR3 reads TGTGCCAGCAGTTACGGGACAGGGGGATGGACTGAAGCTTTCTTT. This chain uses TRBV6-5 with TRBJ1-1, with 11 bases fitting TRBD1. Germline assignment: CDR1 MNHEY and CDR2 SVGAGI. V dropped 2 bases and J dropped 5; count of bases not matched to a gene: 4. The CDR3 runs 15 residues.

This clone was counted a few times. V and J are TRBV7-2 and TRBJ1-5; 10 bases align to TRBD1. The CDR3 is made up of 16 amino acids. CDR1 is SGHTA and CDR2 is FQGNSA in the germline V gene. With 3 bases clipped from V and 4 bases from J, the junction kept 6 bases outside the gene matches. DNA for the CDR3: TGTGCCAGCAGCTTTTCCGGGACAGGGGAAAATCAGCCCCAGCATTTT. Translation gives CASSFSGTGENQPQHF.

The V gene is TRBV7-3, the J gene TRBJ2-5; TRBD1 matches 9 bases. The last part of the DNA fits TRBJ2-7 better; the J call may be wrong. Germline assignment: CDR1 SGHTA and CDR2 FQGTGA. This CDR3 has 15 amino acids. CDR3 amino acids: CASSLSSGQGYEQYF. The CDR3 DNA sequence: TGTGCCAGCAGCTTAAGCTCGGGACAGGGTTACGAGCAGTACTTC.

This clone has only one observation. The CDR3 loop is CASSLAPVGGGITDTQYF. CDR3 coding DNA: TGTGCCAGCAGCTTGGCCCCCGTTGGGGGGGGGATCACAGATACGCAGTATTTT. The V call is TRBV7-2, the J call TRBJ2-3, with 7 bases matching TRBD2. The CDR3 has 18 amino acids. Trimming took 3 bases from V and 2 from J; bases not matched to a gene: 14. CDR1 is SGHTA and CDR2 is FQGNSA in the germline V gene.

CDR3 bases: TGTGCCAGCAGCTTAGTACTAGCATCGCATTACAATGAGCAGTTCTTC. Protein sequence: CASSLVLASHYNEQFF. The chain is built from TRBV7-2 and TRBJ2-1, with D perhaps TRBD2 (6 bases). The germline V and J ends were trimmed by 1 base and 4 bases, with 14 bases remaining between them. The CDR3 consists of 16 residues. CDR1 and CDR2 (germline): SGHTA, FQGNSA.

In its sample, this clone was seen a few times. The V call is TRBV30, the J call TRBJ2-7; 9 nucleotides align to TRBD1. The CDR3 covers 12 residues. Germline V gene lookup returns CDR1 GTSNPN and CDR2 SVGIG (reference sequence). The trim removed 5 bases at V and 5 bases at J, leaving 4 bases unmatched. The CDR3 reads CAWGTGINEQYF. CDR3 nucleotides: TGTGCCTGGGGGACAGGGATCAACGAGCAGTACTTC.

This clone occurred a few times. The CDR3 nucleotides read TGTGCCAGCATGTGGACACTCGAAGCTTTCTTT. Amino acid sequence: CASMWTLEAFF. This chain links TRBV27 with TRBJ1-1, with D perhaps TRBD1 (5 bases). The V gene lost 7 bases and the J gene lost 8 bases, with 11 bases spanning the gap. The CDR3 is 11 residues long. CDR1 MNHEY and CDR2 SMNVEV come from the germline V gene (reference sequence).

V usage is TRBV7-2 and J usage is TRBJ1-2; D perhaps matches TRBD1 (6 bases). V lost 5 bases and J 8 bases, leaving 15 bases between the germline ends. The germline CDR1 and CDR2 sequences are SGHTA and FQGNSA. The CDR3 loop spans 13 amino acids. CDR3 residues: CASSLQGGYGYTF. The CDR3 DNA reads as TGTGCCAGCAGCCTACAGGGAGGGTACGGCTACACCTTC. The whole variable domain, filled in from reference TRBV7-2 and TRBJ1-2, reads GAGVSQSPSNKVTEKGKDVELRCDPISGHTALYWYRQSLGQGLEFLIYFQGNSAPDKSGLPSDRFSAERTGGSVSTLTIQRTQQEDSAVYLCASSLQGGYGYTFGSGTRLTVV.

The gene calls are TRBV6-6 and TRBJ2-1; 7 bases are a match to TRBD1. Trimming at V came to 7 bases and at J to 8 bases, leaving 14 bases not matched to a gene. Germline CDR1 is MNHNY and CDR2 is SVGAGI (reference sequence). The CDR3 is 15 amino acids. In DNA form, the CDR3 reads TGTGCCAGCACGAAGGGGGCAGGGAGAGGCGATGAGCAGTTCTTC. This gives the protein CASTKGAGRGDEQFF.

The CDR3 region is CASSETSGSTDTQYF. Here the CDR3 DNA reads TGTGCCAGCAGCGAGACTAGCGGGAGCACAGATACGCAGTATTTT. The rearrangement links TRBV7-3 to TRBJ2-3; 10 positions match TRBD2. V was clipped by 5 bases and J by 0 bases; unmatched bases: 2. Germline lookup yields CDR1 SGHTA and CDR2 FQGTGA. The CDR3 has 15 residues.

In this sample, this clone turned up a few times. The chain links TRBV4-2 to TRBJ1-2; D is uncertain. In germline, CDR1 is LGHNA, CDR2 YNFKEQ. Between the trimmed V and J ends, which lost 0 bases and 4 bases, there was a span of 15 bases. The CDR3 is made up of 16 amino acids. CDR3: CASSQEGGFTGYGYTF. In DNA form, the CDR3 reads TGTGCCAGCAGCCAAGAGGGAGGATTTACGGGCTATGGCTACACCTTC.

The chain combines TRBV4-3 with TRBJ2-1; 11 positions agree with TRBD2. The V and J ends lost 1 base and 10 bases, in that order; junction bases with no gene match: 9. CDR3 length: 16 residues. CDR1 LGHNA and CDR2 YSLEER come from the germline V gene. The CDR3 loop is CASSQVLVAGGREQFF. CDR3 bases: TGCGCCAGCAGCCAAGTGTTGGTAGCGGGGGGGCGAGAGCAGTTCTTC.

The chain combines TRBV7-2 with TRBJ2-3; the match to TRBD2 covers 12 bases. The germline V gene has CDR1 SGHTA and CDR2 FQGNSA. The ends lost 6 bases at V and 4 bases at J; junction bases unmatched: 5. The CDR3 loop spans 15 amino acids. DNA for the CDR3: TGTGCCAGCAGTACACTAGCGGGGGGCGCAGATACGCAGTATTTT. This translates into CASSTLAGGADTQYF.

CDR3: CASGGNVYEQYF. The CDR3 DNA reads TGCGCCAGCGGCGGAAACGTCTACGAGCAGTACTTC. The chain uses TRBV5-1 and TRBJ2-7, with no clear D. Germline CDR1 and CDR2: SGHRS and YFSETQ. With 7 bases removed from V and 3 bases from J, the gap between germline ends came to 11 bases. CDR3 length equals 12 residues.